Listed below are T cell receptor beta chains from one sample, sequenced in a study of beta chain features in type 1 diabetes. Sequencing used immunoSEQ multiplex PCR; TCRdb keeps in-frame clones, though not all of them. The sample contains over 700,000 clones, roughly a sixth of which appear only once. Sequenced input: naive CD4+ T cells from blood. The receptors here all came from a woman aged 18-29 years in good health. Each CDR3 is given with its conserved first and last residue. The order of the fields is V gene, clone size, J gene, D gene, CDR3 DNA, CDR3 protein. The D gene is left open where the match is weak. A clone size is listed for some rows: how often the clone was seen (once, few, many), or a class if it is expanded.

V: TRBV4-3; size: -; J: TRBJ1-2; D: -; DNA: TGCGCCAGCAGCACCGGACAGCGCGGTTATGGCTACACCTTC; CDR3: CASSTGQRGYGYTF
V: TRBV10-3; size: few; J: TRBJ2-7; D: -; DNA: TGTGCCATCAGAACGGGCTACGAGCAGTACTTC; CDR3: CAIRTGYEQYF
V: TRBV6-5; size: -; J: TRBJ2-5; D: -; DNA: TGTGCCAGCACCCCCCCGGGACCCACCACGTCGCAGTACTTC; CDR3: CASTPPGPTTSQYF
V: TRBV29-1; size: -; J: TRBJ2-2; D: -; DNA: TGCAGCGTGGGGGGACCTACGAACACCGGGGAGCTGTTTTTT; CDR3: CSVGGPTNTGELFF
V: TRBV28; size: -; J: TRBJ2-3; D: -; DNA: TGTGCCAGCAGTTCTCCAGCGAGCCTCACAGATACGCAGTATTTT; CDR3: CASSSPASLTDTQYF
V: TRBV7-8; size: -; J: TRBJ2-1; D: -; DNA: TGTGCCAGCAGCTTCTTCAGTGGAGGGGACAATGAGCAGTTCTTC; CDR3: CASSFFSGGDNEQFF
V: TRBV7-9; size: few; J: TRBJ1-2; D: -; DNA: TGTGCCAGCAGCCCTCTGAGCGGTTCAAGGGGCTACACCTTC; CDR3: CASSPLSGSRGYTF
V: TRBV5-6; size: few; J: TRBJ2-7; D: -; DNA: TGTGCCAGCAGCCACTCGTCCCGACAGGCGTTCTACGAGCAGTACTTC; CDR3: CASSHSSRQAFYEQYF
V: TRBV10-3; size: many; J: TRBJ2-7; D: -; DNA: TGTGCCATCGGGGAGGAGGGACAATCCGACGAGCAGTACTTC; CDR3: CAIGEEGQSDEQYF
V: TRBV14; size: -; J: TRBJ2-1; D: -; DNA: TGTGCCAGCAGCCAAGGTGGGGGAACCTACAATGAGCAGTTCTTC; CDR3: CASSQGGGTYNEQFF
V: TRBV2; size: -; J: TRBJ1-1; D: -; DNA: TGTGCCAGCAGTGAAAGGTTTTTGAACACTGAAGCTTTCTTT; CDR3: CASSERFLNTEAFF
V: TRBV10-3; size: few; J: TRBJ2-5; D: -; DNA: TGTGCCATCAAAGGTACAAGGAACCAAGAGACCCAGTACTTC; CDR3: CAIKGTRNQETQYF
V: TRBV28; size: -; J: TRBJ2-2; D: -; DNA: TGTGCCAGCAGTGCGGTGTTCTCCGGGGAGCTGTTTTTT; CDR3: CASSAVFSGELFF
V: TRBV4-1; size: -; J: TRBJ1-2; D: TRBD1; DNA: TGCGCCAGCAGCTCGGGACAGGGGAACATGAACTATGGCTACACCTTC; CDR3: CASSSGQGNMNYGYTF
V: TRBV18; size: few; J: TRBJ2-1; D: TRBD1; DNA: TGTGCCAGCTCACCCGGGACAGGGGGCTGGGATGAGCAGTTCTTC; CDR3: CASSPGTGGWDEQFF
V: TRBV28; size: -; J: TRBJ2-7; D: TRBD2; DNA: TGTGCCAGCAGCCCTCCCGGACTAGCGGGGCACTACGAGCAGTACTTC; CDR3: CASSPPGLAGHYEQYF
V: TRBV2; size: -; J: TRBJ2-4; D: TRBD1; DNA: TGTGCCAGCAGTGACACAGGGGGGGCCAAAAACATTCAGTACTTC; CDR3: CASSDTGGAKNIQYF
V: TRBV5-4; size: -; J: TRBJ2-3; D: -; DNA: TGTGCCAGCAGCTCCCCGGCTAGTGGCACAGATACGCAGTATTTT; CDR3: CASSSPASGTDTQYF
V: TRBV7-6; size: few; J: TRBJ1-2; D: -; DNA: TGTGCCAGCAGCTTAGCCGCGACCTCCGGGAGCTACACCTTC; CDR3: CASSLAATSGSYTF
V: TRBV7-2; size: -; J: TRBJ2-5; D: -; DNA: TGTGCCAGCAGCTTAGCAGGACAGAAAGAGACCCAGTACTTC; CDR3: CASSLAGQKETQYF
V: TRBV6-5; size: -; J: TRBJ1-5; D: -; DNA: TGTGCCAGCAGTGAAAGCAGGGCCAATCAGCCCCAGCATTTT; CDR3: CASSESRANQPQHF
V: TRBV7-8; size: -; J: TRBJ2-1; D: TRBD2; DNA: TGTGCCAGCAGCTTAGCCGGGACTAGCGGAGAGCAGTTCTTC; CDR3: CASSLAGTSGEQFF
V: TRBV14; size: -; J: TRBJ1-4; D: -; DNA: TGTGCCAGCAGCCGGACGACGGGGACTAATGAAAAACTGTTTTTT; CDR3: CASSRTTGTNEKLFF
V: TRBV10-3; size: -; J: TRBJ2-7; D: TRBD2; DNA: TGTGCCATCAGTGGCCGTGGGGGGGAAGAGCAGTACTTC; CDR3: CAISGRGGEEQYF
V: TRBV7-3; size: -; J: TRBJ2-3; D: TRBD2; DNA: TGTGCCAGCAGCTCCGCTAGCGGGAGTGGTAGAAATACGCAGTATTTT; CDR3: CASSSASGSGRNTQYF
V: TRBV4-1; size: -; J: TRBJ2-3; D: -; DNA: TGCGCCAGCAGCCCAGGTCTCGTGCATACGCAGTATTTT; CDR3: CASSPGLVHTQYF
V: TRBV7-2; size: few; J: TRBJ1-1; D: -; DNA: TGTGCCAGCAGCTTATCCGGGGGGAACACTGAAGCTTTCTTT; CDR3: CASSLSGGNTEAFF
V: TRBV7-2; size: -; J: TRBJ2-1; D: TRBD2; DNA: TGTGCCAGCAGCCTTAGCGGGAGGGTGGGTAATGAGCAGTTCTTC; CDR3: CASSLSGRVGNEQFF
V: TRBV19; size: -; J: TRBJ2-4; D: -; DNA: TGTGCCAGTAGTAGGTCGACAGGTCGGGCCAAAAACATTCAGTACTTC; CDR3: CASSRSTGRAKNIQYF
V: TRBV9; size: few; J: TRBJ2-2; D: -; DNA: TGTGCCAGCAGCTATAGAACCGGGGAGCTGTTTTTT; CDR3: CASSYRTGELFF
V: TRBV18; size: few; J: TRBJ2-5; D: TRBD1; DNA: TGTGCCAGCTCACCCGGGACAGGGCCCGAAGAGACCCAGTACTTC; CDR3: CASSPGTGPEETQYF